The 10 T cell receptor beta chains in this list originate from one sample, sequenced in a study of T-cell reconstitution after alpha-beta-depleted transplantation in children (dated by TCRdb to 2016 to 2017). The library was obtained by PCR. This sample was sequenced with an Illumina HiSeq 2500. TCR libraries were prepared with molecular barcoding, using unique molecular identifiers to normalize TCRbeta repertoire quantification. TCRdb handled the public reads itself, with Q25 trimming in fastp and clone calling in MiXCR, and kept productive beta chains. Each entry is one CDR3 protein sequence, shown with its most common DNA and genes. The sample data list fewer than 700,000 distinct CDR3 sequences, and 23% of these were observed just once. The top ten clonotypes cover roughly 13% of the sample. This specimen's treatment or condition label, interpreted: allogeneic hematopoietic cell transplantation with graft depleted of TCRalphabeta T cells and CD19 B cells.

Sequences were derived from PBMCs, mostly from graft donor cells, sampled 360 days after TCRalphabeta/CD19-depleted stem cell transplant. Receptors originate from a boy under two years old who had a stem cell transplant for acute myeloid leukemia, so the T cells may come from the graft donor.

This clonotype was seen a few times. This chain uses TRBV20-1 with TRBJ1-1, with 10 bases aligning to TRBD1. CDR1 and CDR2 from the germline V gene are DFQATT and SNEGSKA (reference sequence). Trimming cost V 7 bases and J 4 bases; bases outside gene matches: 18. CDR3 length equals 17 residues. In nucleotides, the CDR3 is TGCAGTGGGATTATTGCCCTCGAGTGGACAGGGGGCACTGAAGCTTTCTTT. It is translated as CSGIIALEWTGGTEAFF.

The chain is built from TRBV29-1 and TRBJ1-6; D gene unclear. Trimming pared 4 bases from V and 10 bases from J, leaving 14 bases between. The CDR3 contains 13 residues. CDR1 SQVTM and CDR2 ANQGSEA come from the germline V gene. CDR3: CSVAIGRGSPLHF. As DNA, the CDR3 is TGCAGCGTTGCGATTGGAAGAGGGTCACCCCTCCACTTT.

This clonotype was seen repeatedly, ten times or more. The chain has TRBV10-3 and TRBJ2-5; D perhaps matches TRBD2 (7 bases). Trimming pared 3 bases from V and 3 bases from J, leaving 14 bases between. Looked up from germline, CDR1 is ENHRY and CDR2 is SYGVKD. The CDR3 covers 15 residues. The CDR3 is CAISERGGGEETQYF. Here the CDR3 DNA reads TGTGCCATCAGTGAAAGGGGAGGGGGTGAAGAGACCCAGTACTTC.

The chain couples TRBV12-3 or TRBV12-4 to TRBJ2-2; 8 positions agree with TRBD1. Trimming at V came to 6 bases and at J to 2 bases, leaving 11 bases not matched to a gene. The CDR3 extends over 17 amino acids. CDR3 DNA: TGTGCCAGCAGGATTAATCCGGGACAGGAAAACACCGGGGAGCTGTTTTTT. Translated, it gives CASRINPGQENTGELFF.

The chain combines TRBV29-1 with TRBJ2-5, with 12 bases fitting TRBD2. Germline loops: CDR1 SQVTM, CDR2 ANQGSEA. V lost 5 bases to trimming and J lost 0 bases; unmatched junction nucleotides: 13. The CDR3 runs to 18 residues. The CDR3 DNA sequence: TGCAGCGTTCCCCGGATGACTAGCGGGGGCCTATACCAAGAGACCCAGTACTTC. Amino acid sequence: CSVPRMTSGGLYQETQYF.

This clonotype showed up just a few times. The chain is built from TRBV30 and TRBJ2-2; D is ambiguous. The germline V gene encodes CDR1 GTSNPN and CDR2 SVGIG (reference sequence). V shed 1 base and J shed 4 bases, with 10 bases lying between them. This CDR3 contains 14 residues. CDR3 sequence: CAWSEIAATGELFF. CDR3 bases: TGTGCCTGGAGTGAAATTGCCGCCACCGGGGAGCTGTTTTTT.

This clonotype was counted ten times or more. The chain is built from TRBV20-1 and TRBJ2-7; D might be TRBD1 or TRBD2, each matching 5 bases. The CDR3 contains 16 residues. Trimming pared 3 bases from V and 7 bases from J, leaving 25 bases between. Germline V gene lookup returns CDR1 DFQATT and CDR2 SNEGSKA (reference sequence). DNA of the CDR3: TGCAGTGCTAGGCCAAAGACGGGACCGCGCCGGGGTGAGCAGTACGTC. Translated, it gives CSARPKTGPRRGEQYV.

This clonotype appeared a few times. The chain joins TRBV6-5 to TRBJ2-1; D possibly matches TRBD1 or TRBD2 (5 bases each). The CDR3 consists of 13 residues. Per the germline V gene, CDR1 is MNHEY and CDR2 is SVGAGI. V lost 0 bases to trimming and J lost 10 bases, with 10 bases between them. The CDR3: CASSYSSGTEQFF. As DNA, the CDR3 is TGTGCCAGCAGTTACTCGTCAGGGACCGAGCAGTTCTTC.

This clonotype came up many times. V usage is TRBV29-1 and J usage is TRBJ1-2; D unresolved. Trimming left V 4 bases short and J 0 bases short, with 9 bases between. Germline V gene lookup returns CDR1 SQVTM and CDR2 ANQGSEA. This CDR3 region has 13 residues. As DNA, the CDR3 is TGCAGCGTTGCAAGGTCCGCTAACTATGGCTACACCTTC. It is translated as CSVARSANYGYTF. The whole variable domain, remainder taken from reference TRBV29-1 and TRBJ1-2, is SAVISQKPSRDICQRGTSLTIQCQVDSQVTMMFWYRQQPGQSLTLIATANQGSEATYESGFVIDKFPISRPNLTFSTLTVSNMSPEDSSIYLCSVARSANYGYTFGSGTRLTVV.

The rearrangement links TRBV2 to TRBJ1-2; D is undetermined. V was clipped by 8 bases and J by 0 bases, with 16 bases between them. The CDR3 is made up of 15 amino acids. Germline V lookup: CDR1 SNHLY, CDR2 FYNNEI. CDR3 bases: TGTGCCAGCCCAATAAACAGAAATCCTAACTATGGCTACACCTTC. This gives the protein CASPINRNPNYGYTF. Drawing the rest from reference TRBV2 and TRBJ1-2, the complete variable domain is EPEVTQTPSHQVTQMGQEVILRCVPISNHLYFYWYRQILGQKVEFLVSFYNNEISEKSEIFDDQFSVERPDGSNFTLKIRSTKLEDSAMYFCASPINRNPNYGYTFGSGTRLTVV.